This TCR beta chain was sequenced for a study of cytomegalovirus exposure and HLA in healthy donors. Findings and limits, study-wide: HLA alleles were associated with fewer than 20,000 TCR beta sequences in a later analysis at 0.05 false discovery rate.

Primers: 60 Vbeta forward and 13 Jbeta reverse. The data were produced by immunoSEQ multiplex PCR, yet TCRdb's version contains in-frame clones alone and is incomplete. The sample has approximately 150,000 clones; 77% are singletons. The CDR3 runs to 13 residues. The germline gives CDR1 MDHEN, CDR2 SYDVKM. Unmatched junction bases numbered 8, after V lost 6 bases and J lost 8 bases. Turning to this clone: Its antigen is unknown.

The V call is TRBV28, the J call TRBJ1-2; 8 positions match TRBD1. This receptor was obtained from a woman younger than 45 in good health and CMV-seropositive. Sequenced input: PBMCs. In DNA form, the CDR3 reads TGTGCCAGCAGAACGACAGGGGATCCCGGCTACACCTTC. It translates to CASRTTGDPGYTF.